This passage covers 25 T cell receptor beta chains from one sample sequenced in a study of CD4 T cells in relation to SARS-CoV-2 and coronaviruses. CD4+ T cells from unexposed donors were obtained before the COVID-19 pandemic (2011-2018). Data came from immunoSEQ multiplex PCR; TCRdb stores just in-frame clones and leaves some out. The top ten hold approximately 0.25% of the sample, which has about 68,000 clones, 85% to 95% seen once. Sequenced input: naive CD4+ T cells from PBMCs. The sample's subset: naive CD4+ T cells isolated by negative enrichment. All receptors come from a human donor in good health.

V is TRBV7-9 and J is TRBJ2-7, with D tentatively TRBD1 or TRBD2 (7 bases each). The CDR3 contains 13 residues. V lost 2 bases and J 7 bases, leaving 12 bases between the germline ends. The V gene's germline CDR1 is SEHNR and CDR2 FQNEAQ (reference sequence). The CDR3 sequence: CASSLQGGREQYF. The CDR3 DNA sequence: TGTGCCAGCAGCTTACAGGGGGGGCGGGAGCAGTACTTC.

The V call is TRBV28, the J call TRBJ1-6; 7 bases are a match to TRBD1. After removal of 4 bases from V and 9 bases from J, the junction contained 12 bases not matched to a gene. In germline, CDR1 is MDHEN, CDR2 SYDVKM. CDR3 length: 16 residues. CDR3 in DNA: TGTGCCAGCAGTTCCTCCGGGACAGTGCTTAGTTCACCCCTCCACTTT. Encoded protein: CASSSSGTVLSSPLHF.

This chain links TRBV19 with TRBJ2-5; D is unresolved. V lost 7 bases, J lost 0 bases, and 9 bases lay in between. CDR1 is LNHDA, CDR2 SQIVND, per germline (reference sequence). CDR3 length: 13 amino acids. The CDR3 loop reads CASTSSYQETQYF. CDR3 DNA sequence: TGTGCCAGTACCAGCAGTTACCAAGAGACCCAGTACTTC.

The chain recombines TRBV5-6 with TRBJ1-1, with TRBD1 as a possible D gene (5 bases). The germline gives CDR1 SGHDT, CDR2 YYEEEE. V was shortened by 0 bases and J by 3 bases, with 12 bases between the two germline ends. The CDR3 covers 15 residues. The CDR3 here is CASSLGWGRHTEAFF. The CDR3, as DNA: TGTGCCAGCAGCTTGGGTTGGGGGAGGCACACTGAAGCTTTCTTT.

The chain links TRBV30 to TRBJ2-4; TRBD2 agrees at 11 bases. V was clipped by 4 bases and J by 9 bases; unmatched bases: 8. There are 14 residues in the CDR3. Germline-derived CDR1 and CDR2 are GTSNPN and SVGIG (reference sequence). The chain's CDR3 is CAWNPGLAGFIQYF. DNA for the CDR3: TGTGCCTGGAATCCAGGACTAGCGGGTTTCATTCAGTACTTC.

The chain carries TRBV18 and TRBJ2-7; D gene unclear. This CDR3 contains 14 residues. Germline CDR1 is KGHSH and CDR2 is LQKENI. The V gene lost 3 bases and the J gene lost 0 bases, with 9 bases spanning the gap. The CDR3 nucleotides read TGTGCCAGCTCACCGCCAGGTAGCTCCTACGAGCAGTACTTC. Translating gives CASSPPGSSYEQYF. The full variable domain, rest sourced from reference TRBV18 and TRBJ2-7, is NAGVMQNPRHLVRRRGQEARLRCSPMKGHSHVYWYRQLPEEGLKFMVYLQKENIIDESGMPKERFSAEFPKEGPSILRIQQVVRGDSAAYFCASSPPGSSYEQYFGPGTRLTVT.

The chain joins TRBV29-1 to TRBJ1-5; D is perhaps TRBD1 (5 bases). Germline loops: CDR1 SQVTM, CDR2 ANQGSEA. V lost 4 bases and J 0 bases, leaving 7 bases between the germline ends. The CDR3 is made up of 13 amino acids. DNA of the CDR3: TGCAGCGTTGGCCAGGGTAGCAATCAGCCCCAGCATTTT. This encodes CSVGQGSNQPQHF.

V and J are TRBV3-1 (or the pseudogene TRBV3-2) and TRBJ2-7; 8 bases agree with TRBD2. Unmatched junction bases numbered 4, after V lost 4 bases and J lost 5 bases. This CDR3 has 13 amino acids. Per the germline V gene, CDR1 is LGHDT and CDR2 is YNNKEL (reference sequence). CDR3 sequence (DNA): TGTGCCAGCAGCCCGGGACTAGGAAACGAGCAGTACTTC. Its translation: CASSPGLGNEQYF.

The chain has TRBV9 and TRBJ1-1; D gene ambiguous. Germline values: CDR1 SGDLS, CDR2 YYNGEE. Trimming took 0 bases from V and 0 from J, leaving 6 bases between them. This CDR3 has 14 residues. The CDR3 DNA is TGTGCCAGCAGCGTAGGTCCCGTGAACACTGAAGCTTTCTTT. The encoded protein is CASSVGPVNTEAFF.

Here the CDR3 reads CASGTGGREKLFF. The CDR3 nucleotides are TGTGCCTCCGGGACAGGGGGCCGTGAAAAACTGTTTTTT. The V and J genes are TRBV7-9 and TRBJ1-4; 12 positions match TRBD1. The germline V gene has CDR1 SEHNR and CDR2 FQNEAQ (reference sequence). V lost 11 bases, J lost 7 bases, and 5 bases stayed unmatched. This CDR3 is built from 13 residues.

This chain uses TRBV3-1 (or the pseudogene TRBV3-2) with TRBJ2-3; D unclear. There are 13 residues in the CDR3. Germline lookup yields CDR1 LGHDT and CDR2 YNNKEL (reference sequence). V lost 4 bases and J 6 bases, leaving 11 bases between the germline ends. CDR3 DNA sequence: TGTGCCAGCAGCCCTTCACCACCGGATACGCAGTATTTT. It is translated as CASSPSPPDTQYF.

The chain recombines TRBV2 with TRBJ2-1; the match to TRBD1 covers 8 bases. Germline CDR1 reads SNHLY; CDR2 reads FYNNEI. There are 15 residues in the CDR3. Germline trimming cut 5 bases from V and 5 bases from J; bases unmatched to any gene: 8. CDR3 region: CASSRGQGRNNEQFF. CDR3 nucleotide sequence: TGTGCCAGCAGTCGAGGACAGGGACGAAACAATGAGCAGTTCTTC. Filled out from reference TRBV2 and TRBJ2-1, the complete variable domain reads EPEVTQTPSHQVTQMGQEVILRCVPISNHLYFYWYRQILGQKVEFLVSFYNNEISEKSEIFDDQFSVERPDGSNFTLKIRSTKLEDSAMYFCASSRGQGRNNEQFFGPGTRLTVL.

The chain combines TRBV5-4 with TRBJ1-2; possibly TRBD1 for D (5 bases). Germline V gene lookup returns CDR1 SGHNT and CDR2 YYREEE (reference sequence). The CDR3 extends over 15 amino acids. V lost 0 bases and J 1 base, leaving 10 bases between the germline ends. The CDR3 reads CASSLVWGDNYGYTF. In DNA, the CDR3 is TGTGCCAGCAGCTTGGTATGGGGGGATAACTATGGCTACACCTTC. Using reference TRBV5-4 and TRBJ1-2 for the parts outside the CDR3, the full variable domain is ETGVTQSPTHLIKTRGQQVTLRCSSQSGHNTVSWYQQALGQGPQFIFQYYREEENGRGNFPPRFSGLQFPNYSSELNVNALELDDSALYLCASSLVWGDNYGYTFGSGTRLTVV.

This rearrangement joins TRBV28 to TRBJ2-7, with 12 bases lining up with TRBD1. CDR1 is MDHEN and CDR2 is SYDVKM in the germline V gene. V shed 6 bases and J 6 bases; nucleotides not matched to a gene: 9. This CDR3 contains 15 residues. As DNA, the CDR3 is TGTGCCAGCAGCTCCCCGGGACAGGGGGCTGGCGAGCAGTACTTC. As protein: CASSSPGQGAGEQYF. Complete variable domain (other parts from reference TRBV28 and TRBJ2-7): DVKVTQSSRYLVKRTGEKVFLECVQDMDHENMFWYRQDPGLGLRLIYFSYDVKMKEKGDIPEGYSVSREKKERFSLILESASTNQTSMYLCASSSPGQGAGEQYFGPGTRLTVT.

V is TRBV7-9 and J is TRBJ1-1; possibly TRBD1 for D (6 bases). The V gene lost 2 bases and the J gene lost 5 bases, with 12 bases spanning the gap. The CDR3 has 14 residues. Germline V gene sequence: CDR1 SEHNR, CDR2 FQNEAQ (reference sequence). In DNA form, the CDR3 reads TGTGCCAGCAGCTTAACAGGGAGAGGGACTGAAGCTTTCTTT. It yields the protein CASSLTGRGTEAFF. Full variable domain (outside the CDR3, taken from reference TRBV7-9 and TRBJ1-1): DTGVSQNPRHKITKRGQNVTFRCDPISEHNRLYWYRQTLGQGPEFLTYFQNEAQLEKSRLLSDRFSAERPKGSFSTLEIQRTEQGDSAMYLCASSLTGRGTEAFFGQGTRLTVV.

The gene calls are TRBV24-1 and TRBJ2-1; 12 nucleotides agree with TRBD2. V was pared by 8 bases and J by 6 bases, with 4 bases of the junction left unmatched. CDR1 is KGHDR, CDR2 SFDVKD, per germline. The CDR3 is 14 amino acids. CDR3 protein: CATKASGRVNEQFF. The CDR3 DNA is TGTGCCACCAAGGCTAGCGGGAGGGTCAATGAGCAGTTCTTC.

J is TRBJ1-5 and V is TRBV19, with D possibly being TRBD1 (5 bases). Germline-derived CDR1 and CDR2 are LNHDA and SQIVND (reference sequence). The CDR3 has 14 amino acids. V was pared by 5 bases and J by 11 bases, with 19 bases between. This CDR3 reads CASSVLRGVGTQHF. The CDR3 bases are TGTGCCAGTAGTGTCCTTCGGGGGGTCGGGACCCAGCATTTT.

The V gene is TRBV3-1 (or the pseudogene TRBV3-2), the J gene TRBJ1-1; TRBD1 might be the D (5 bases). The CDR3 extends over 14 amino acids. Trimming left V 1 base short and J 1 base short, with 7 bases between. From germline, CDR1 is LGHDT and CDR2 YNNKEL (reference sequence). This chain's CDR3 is CASSQGGTNTEAFF. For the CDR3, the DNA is TGTGCCAGCAGCCAAGGGGGCACGAACACTGAAGCTTTCTTT.

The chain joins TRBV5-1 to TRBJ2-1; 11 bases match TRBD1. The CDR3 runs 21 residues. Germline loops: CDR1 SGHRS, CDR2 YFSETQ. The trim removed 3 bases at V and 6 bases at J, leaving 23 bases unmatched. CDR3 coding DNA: TGCGCCAGCAGCTCCTCAAGGACAGGGGGCTCGCCCTCGGGGTCGATCAATGAGCAGTTCTTC. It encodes CASSSSRTGGSPSGSINEQFF.

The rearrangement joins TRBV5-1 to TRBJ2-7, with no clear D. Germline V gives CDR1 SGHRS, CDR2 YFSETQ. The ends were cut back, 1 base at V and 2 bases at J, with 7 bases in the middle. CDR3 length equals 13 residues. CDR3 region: CASSLFPTYEQYF. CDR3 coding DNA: TGCGCCAGCAGCTTGTTTCCAACCTACGAGCAGTACTTC.

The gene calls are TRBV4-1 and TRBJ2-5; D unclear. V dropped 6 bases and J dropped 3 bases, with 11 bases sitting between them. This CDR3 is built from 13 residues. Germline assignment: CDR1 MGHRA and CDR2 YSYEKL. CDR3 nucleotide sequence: TGCGCCAGCAGAGACCGACCCAAAGAGACCCAGTACTTC. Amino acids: CASRDRPKETQYF.

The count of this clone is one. CDR3 in amino acids: CASSRLAGSNTGELFF. The CDR3 coding sequence is TGTGCCAGCAGCAGACTAGCGGGGTCGAACACCGGGGAGCTGTTTTTT. The rearrangement joins TRBV11-1 to TRBJ2-2; 11 positions match TRBD2. This CDR3 region has 16 residues. Germline loops: CDR1 SGHAT, CDR2 FQDESV (reference sequence). The V gene end was trimmed by 5 bases and the J gene end by 0 bases; junction bases not matched to a gene: 2. The full variable domain, rest sourced from reference TRBV11-1 and TRBJ2-2, is EAEVAQSPRYKITEKSQAVAFWCDPISGHATLYWYRQILGQGPELLVQFQDESVVDDSQLPKDRFSAERLKGVDSTLKIQPAELGDSAMYLCASSRLAGSNTGELFFGEGSRLTVL.

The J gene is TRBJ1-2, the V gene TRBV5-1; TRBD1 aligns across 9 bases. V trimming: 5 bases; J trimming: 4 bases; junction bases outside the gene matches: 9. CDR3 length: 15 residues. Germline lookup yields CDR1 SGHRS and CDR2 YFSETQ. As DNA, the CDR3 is TGCGCCAGCAGGTCGGGACAGGGCATGCCCTATGGCTACACCTTC. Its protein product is CASRSGQGMPYGYTF.

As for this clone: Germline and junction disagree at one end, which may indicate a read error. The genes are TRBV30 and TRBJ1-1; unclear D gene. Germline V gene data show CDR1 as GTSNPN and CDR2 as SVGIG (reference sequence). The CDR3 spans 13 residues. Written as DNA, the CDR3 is TGTGCCGGGAGTCCGTACGGGAACACTGAAGCTTTCTTT. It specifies CAGSPYGNTEAFF.

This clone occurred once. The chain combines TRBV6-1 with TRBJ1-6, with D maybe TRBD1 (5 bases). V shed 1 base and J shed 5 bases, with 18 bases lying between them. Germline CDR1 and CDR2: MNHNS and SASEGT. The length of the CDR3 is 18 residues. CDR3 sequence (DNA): TGTGCCAGCAGTGAAGTTGGTGGATGGGGCGGGAATAATTCACCCCTCCACTTT. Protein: CASSEVGGWGGNNSPLHF.